The clone carrying this TCR beta chain was counted between two and nine times. Germline V gene lookup returns CDR1 MNHNS and CDR2 SASEGT. V was pared by 6 bases and J by 1 base, with 6 bases of the junction left unmatched. The CDR3 spans 15 residues. This entry belongs to a study of identical twins. TCRdb used MiXCR to reprocess the 5' RACE reads, holding one entry per CDR3 protein. In the table there are approximately 490,000 distinct CDR3 sequences, more than 20% of which are singletons. These data also featured in a second study, about yellow fever vaccine responses in identical twins.

The rearrangement joins TRBV6-1 to TRBJ2-7; 10 bases are a match to TRBD1. This clonotype was obtained from a woman younger than 30 in good health. The sequenced material came from CD4+ T cells sorted from blood. CDR3 nucleotide sequence: TGTGCCAGCAGAGGATCGGACAGGGGGTCCTACGAGCAGTACGTC. It translates to CASRGSDRGSYEQYV.